The sequence of this TCR beta chain was determined in a study of T cell responses to AZD1222 COVID-19 vaccine. Study outcomes and limitations: Most donors were white British and more were female, and clonal diversity was possibly underestimated.

Worth noting for this clone: The antigen is not known.

The germline CDR1 and CDR2 sequences are LGHNA and YSLEER. Deletions cut 1 base from V and 2 bases from J, with 14 bases between. The CDR3 contains 16 residues. The protocol was immunoSEQ multiplex PCR, while the TCRdb copy is restricted to in-frame clones and leaves out a portion. The sample holds approximately 120,000 clones, over 80% seen once. V usage is TRBV4-3 and J usage is TRBJ1-2; no definite D call. The clonotype comes from an adult in good health. Sequences were derived from peripheral blood, sampled on day 0 of AZD1222 vaccination. This CDR3 reads CASSQVHPAMNYGYTF. CDR3 DNA sequence: TGCGCCAGCAGCCAAGTTCACCCAGCTATGAACTATGGCTACACCTTC.